Each of the 7 T cell receptor beta chains below was sequenced from the same sample in a study of cytomegalovirus exposure and HLA in healthy donors. Here immunoSEQ multiplex PCR was the method, and the copy in TCRdb shows in-frame clones only, minus some. The sample consists of some 65,000 clones, approximately 94% of them appearing once. The sample consisted of PBMCs. The receptors here all came from a man aged 18 to 35 in good health and CMV-seropositive.

This chain uses TRBV4-1 with TRBJ2-3; 9 nucleotides line up with TRBD1. J was trimmed by 4 bases and V by 2 bases; bases with no gene match: 10. Germline values: CDR1 MGHRA, CDR2 YSYEKL. CDR3 length equals 17 residues. Here the CDR3 reads CASSQFLGTGKPDTQYF. The CDR3 DNA reads as TGCGCCAGCAGCCAATTCTTGGGGACAGGGAAGCCAGATACGCAGTATTTT.

This clone was seen once. The rearrangement joins TRBV7-6 to TRBJ2-5; no definite D call. CDR1 SGHVS and CDR2 FNYEAQ come from the germline V gene. This CDR3 has 15 amino acids. Trimming cost V 0 bases and J 3 bases, with 11 bases left between them. The DNA of the CDR3 is TGTGCCAGCAGCTTAGCTGAGCCCAGCGAAGAGACCCAGTACTTC. This codes for CASSLAEPSEETQYF. Variable domain in full (rest from reference TRBV7-6 and TRBJ2-5): GAGVSQSPRYKVTKRGQDVALRCDPISGHVSLYWYRQALGQGPEFLTYFNYEAQQDKSGLPNDRFSAERPEGSISTLTIQRTEQRDSAMYRCASSLAEPSEETQYFGPGTRLLVL.

The chain has TRBV28 and TRBJ1-1, with D possibly being TRBD1 (6 bases). The ends were cut back, 7 bases at V and 4 bases at J, with 16 bases in the middle. The CDR3 consists of 14 residues. In germline, CDR1 is MDHEN, CDR2 SYDVKM. This chain's CDR3 is CASTLRGGFTEAFF. The CDR3 DNA reads as TGTGCCAGCACCTTGAGGGGGGGTTTCACTGAAGCTTTCTTT.

This chain links TRBV28 with TRBJ1-5, with TRBD1 as a possible D gene (5 bases). This CDR3 comprises 15 residues. Trimming removed 5 bases from V and 0 bases from J, with 11 bases in between. CDR1 is MDHEN, CDR2 SYDVKM, per germline. In DNA form, the CDR3 reads TGTGCCAGCAGTCCCAGGGCGGTTAGCAATCAGCCCCAGCATTTT. Translation gives CASSPRAVSNQPQHF. The full variable domain, with the rest looked up from reference TRBV28 and TRBJ1-5, is DVKVTQSSRYLVKRTGEKVFLECVQDMDHENMFWYRQDPGLGLRLIYFSYDVKMKEKGDIPEGYSVSREKKERFSLILESASTNQTSMYLCASSPRAVSNQPQHFGDGTRLSIL.

CDR3 amino acids: CASSWYPGVNSPLHF. The CDR3, as DNA: TGTGCCAGTAGTTGGTACCCAGGGGTTAATTCACCCCTCCACTTT. The chain uses TRBV19 and TRBJ1-6; tentative D call: TRBD1 (6 bases). Trimming stripped 5 bases from V and 6 bases from J, with 14 bases between. The CDR3 contains 15 residues. CDR1 LNHDA and CDR2 SQIVND come from the germline V gene (reference sequence).

V gene TRBV27 combines with J gene TRBJ2-7; 8 bases are shared with TRBD1. The germline gives CDR1 MNHEY, CDR2 SMNVEV (reference sequence). The V gene end was trimmed by 6 bases and the J gene end by 0 bases; junction bases not matched to a gene: 1. This CDR3 has 13 residues. This CDR3 reads CASRDRVSYEQYF. The CDR3 region has the DNA TGTGCCAGCAGGGACAGGGTCTCCTACGAGCAGTACTTC.

The chain is built from TRBV27 and TRBJ1-1, with a possible D match to TRBD1 (6 bases). Trimming left V 2 bases short and J 5 bases short, with 12 bases between. The germline CDR1 and CDR2 sequences are MNHEY and SMNVEV (reference sequence). The CDR3 totals 14 residues. CDR3 DNA: TGTGCCAGCAGTTTACAGGGGCGGGGGACTGAAGCTTTCTTT. It codes for CASSLQGRGTEAFF.